The sequence of this TCR beta chain was determined in a study of blood T cells in healthy people across ages. The CDR3 has 16 residues. The germline V gene encodes CDR1 LGHDT and CDR2 YNNKEL (reference sequence). Trimming removed 2 bases from V and 5 bases from J, with 15 bases in between. Using a J-beta primer mix together with a sample-barcoded 5' primer, a second PCR was run for about 6 to 12 cycles. From the 5' RACE reads, TCRdb called clonotypes with MiXCR, one entry per CDR3 protein. Among about 800,000 distinct CDR3 sequences listed, 20% to 30% were seen once. These data also formed part of another study, on T cells of mothers and their children. That paper adds: All donors were healthy and Caucasian; they were a few mothers and their six children. Added by the second PCR's M1S primer were sample barcodes and 2-4 random nucleotides.

The sample comprised blood. The chain carries TRBV3-1 and TRBJ1-4; D unresolved. This clonotype was sampled from a boy aged 5 to 17 in good health. The CDR3 protein is CASSQRSRWMNEKLFF. CDR3 in DNA: TGTGCCAGCAGCCAACGGTCCCGTTGGATGAATGAAAAACTGTTTTTT.